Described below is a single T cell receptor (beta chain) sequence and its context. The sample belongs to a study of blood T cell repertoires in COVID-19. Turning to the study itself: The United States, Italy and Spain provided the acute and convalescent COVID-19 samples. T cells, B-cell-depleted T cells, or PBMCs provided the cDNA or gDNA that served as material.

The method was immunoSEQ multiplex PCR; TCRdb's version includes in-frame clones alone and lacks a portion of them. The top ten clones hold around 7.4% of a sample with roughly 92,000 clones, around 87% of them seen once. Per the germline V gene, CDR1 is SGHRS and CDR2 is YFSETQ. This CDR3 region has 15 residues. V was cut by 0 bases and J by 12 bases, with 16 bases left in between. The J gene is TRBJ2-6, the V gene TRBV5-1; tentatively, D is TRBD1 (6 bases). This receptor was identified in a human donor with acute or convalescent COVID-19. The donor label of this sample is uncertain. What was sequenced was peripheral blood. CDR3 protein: CASSLEQGSSSVLTF. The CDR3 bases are TGCGCCAGCAGCTTGGAACAGGGATCCTCAAGCGTCCTGACTTTC.